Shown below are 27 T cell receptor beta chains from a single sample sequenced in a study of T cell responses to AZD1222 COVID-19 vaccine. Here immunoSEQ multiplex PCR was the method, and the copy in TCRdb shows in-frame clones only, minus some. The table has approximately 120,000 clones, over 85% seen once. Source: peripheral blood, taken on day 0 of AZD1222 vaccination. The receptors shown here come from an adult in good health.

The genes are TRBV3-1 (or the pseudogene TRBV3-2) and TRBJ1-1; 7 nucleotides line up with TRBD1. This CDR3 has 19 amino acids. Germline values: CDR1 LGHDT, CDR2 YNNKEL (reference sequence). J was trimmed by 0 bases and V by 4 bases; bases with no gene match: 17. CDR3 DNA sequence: TGTGCCAGCAGCCCCCTGGTAATAGGGGGCCGACCCATGAACACTGAAGCTTTCTTT. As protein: CASSPLVIGGRPMNTEAFF.

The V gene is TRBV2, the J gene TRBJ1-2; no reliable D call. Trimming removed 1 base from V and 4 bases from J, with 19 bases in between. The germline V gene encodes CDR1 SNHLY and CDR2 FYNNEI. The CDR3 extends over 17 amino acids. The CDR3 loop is CASSEVVIAAYGYGYTF. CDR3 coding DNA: TGTGCCAGCAGTGAAGTGGTTATTGCGGCGTACGGCTATGGCTACACCTTC.

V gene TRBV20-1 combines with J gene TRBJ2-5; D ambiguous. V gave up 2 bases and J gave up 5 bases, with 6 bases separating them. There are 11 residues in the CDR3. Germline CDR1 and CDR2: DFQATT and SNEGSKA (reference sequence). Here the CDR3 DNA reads TGCAGTGCTAGATGGGTGGAGACCCAGTACTTC. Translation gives CSARWVETQYF.

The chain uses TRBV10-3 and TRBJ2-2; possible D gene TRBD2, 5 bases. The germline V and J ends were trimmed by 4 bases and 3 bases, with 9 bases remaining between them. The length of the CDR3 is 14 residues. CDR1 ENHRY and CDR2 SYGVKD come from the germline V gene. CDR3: CAISGTPDTGELFF. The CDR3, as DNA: TGTGCCATCAGTGGGACTCCGGACACCGGGGAGCTGTTTTTT.

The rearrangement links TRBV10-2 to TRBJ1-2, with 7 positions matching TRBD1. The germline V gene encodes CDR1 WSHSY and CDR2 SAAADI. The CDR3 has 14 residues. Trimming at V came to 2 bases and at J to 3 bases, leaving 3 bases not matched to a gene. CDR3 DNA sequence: TGCGCCAGCAGTGAGGACAGGGACGACTATGGCTACACCTTC. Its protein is CASSEDRDDYGYTF.

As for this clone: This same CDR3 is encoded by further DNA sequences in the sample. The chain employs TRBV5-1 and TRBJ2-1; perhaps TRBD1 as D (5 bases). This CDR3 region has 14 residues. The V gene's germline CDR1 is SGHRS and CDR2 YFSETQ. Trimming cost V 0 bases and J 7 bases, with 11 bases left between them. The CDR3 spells CASSLGTGGNEQFF. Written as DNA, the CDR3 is TGCGCCAGCAGCTTGGGAACAGGCGGAAATGAGCAGTTCTTC.

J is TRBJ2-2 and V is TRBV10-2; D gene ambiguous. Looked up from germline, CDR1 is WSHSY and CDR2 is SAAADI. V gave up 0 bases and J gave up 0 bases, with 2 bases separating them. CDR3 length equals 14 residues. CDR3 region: CASSESPNTGELFF. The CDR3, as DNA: TGCGCCAGCAGTGAGTCGCCGAACACCGGGGAGCTGTTTTTT.

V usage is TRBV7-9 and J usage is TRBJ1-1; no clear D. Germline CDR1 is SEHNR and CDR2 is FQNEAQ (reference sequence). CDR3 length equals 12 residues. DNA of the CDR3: TGTGCAGTCCGGGTATACAGCACTGAAGCTTTCTTT. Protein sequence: CAVRVYSTEAFF.

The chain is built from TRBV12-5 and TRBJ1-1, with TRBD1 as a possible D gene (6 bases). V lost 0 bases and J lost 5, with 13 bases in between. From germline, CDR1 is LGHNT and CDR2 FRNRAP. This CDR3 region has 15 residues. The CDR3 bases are TGTGCTAGTGGTTTGGTCCAGGGGCTGGTAACTGAAGCTTTCTTT. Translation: CASGLVQGLVTEAFF.

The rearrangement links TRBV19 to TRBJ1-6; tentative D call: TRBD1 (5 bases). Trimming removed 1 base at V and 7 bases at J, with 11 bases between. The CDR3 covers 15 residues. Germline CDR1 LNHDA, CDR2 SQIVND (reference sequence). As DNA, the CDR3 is TGTGCCAGTAGTATAGGCAGGGAGGCGAATTCACCCCTCCACTTT. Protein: CASSIGREANSPLHF. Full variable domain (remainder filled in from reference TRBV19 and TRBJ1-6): DGGITQSPKYLFRKEGQNVTLSCEQNLNHDAMYWYRQDPGQGLRLIYYSQIVNDFQKGDIAEGYSVSREKKESFPLTVTSAQKNPTAFYLCASSIGREANSPLHFGNGTRLTVT.

CDR3 DNA: TGTGCCAGCAGTGAACTACAGTCTAGCACAGATACGCAGTATTTT. It translates to CASSELQSSTDTQYF. This chain joins TRBV6-1 and TRBJ2-3; no firm D call. The V and J ends lost 2 bases and 0 bases respectively, with 9 bases between them. Looked up from germline, CDR1 is MNHNS and CDR2 is SASEGT. CDR3 length: 15 residues.

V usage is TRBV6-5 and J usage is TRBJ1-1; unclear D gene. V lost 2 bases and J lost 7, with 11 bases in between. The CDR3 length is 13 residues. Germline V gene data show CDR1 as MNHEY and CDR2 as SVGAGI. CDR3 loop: CASSYEAGVEAFF. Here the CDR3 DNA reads TGTGCCAGCAGTTACGAAGCAGGAGTTGAAGCTTTCTTT.

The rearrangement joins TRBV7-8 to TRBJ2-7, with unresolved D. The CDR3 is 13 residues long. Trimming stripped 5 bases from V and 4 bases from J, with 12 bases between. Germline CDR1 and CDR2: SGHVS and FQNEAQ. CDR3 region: CASSQIRVYEQYF. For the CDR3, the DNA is TGTGCCAGCAGCCAAATCCGGGTTTACGAGCAGTACTTC. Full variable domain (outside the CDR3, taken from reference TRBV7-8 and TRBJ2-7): GAGVSQSPRYKVAKRGQDVALRCDPISGHVSLFWYQQALGQGPEFLTYFQNEAQLDKSGLPSDRFFAERPEGSVSTLKIQRTQQEDSAVYLCASSQIRVYEQYFGPGTRLTVT.

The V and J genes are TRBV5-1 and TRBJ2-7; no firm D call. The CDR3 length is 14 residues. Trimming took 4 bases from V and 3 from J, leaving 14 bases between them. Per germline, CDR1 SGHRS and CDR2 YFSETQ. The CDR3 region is CASSVNFPDYEQYF. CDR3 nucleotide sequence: TGCGCCAGCAGCGTGAATTTCCCCGACTACGAGCAGTACTTC.

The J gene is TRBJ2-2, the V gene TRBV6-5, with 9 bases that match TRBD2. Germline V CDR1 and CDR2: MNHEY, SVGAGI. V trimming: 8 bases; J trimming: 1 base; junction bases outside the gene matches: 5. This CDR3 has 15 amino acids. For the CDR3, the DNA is TGTGCCAGCCGCGGACTAGCGCGGAACACCGGGGAGCTGTTTTTT. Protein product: CASRGLARNTGELFF.

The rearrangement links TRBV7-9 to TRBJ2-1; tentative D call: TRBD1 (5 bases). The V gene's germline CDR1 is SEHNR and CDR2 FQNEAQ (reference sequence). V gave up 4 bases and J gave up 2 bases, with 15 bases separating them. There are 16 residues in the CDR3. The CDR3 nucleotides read TGTGCCAGCAGCTCTCTCCCAGGGATCACCTACAATGAGCAGTTCTTC. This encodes CASSSLPGITYNEQFF.

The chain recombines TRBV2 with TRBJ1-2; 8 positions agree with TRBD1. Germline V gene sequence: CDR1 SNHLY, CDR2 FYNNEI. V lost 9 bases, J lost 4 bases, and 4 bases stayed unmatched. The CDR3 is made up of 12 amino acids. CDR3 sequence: CASRTGGYGYTF. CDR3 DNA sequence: TGTGCCAGTAGAACAGGGGGCTATGGCTACACCTTC. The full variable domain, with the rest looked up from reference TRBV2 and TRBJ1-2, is EPEVTQTPSHQVTQMGQEVILRCVPISNHLYFYWYRQILGQKVEFLVSFYNNEISEKSEIFDDQFSVERPDGSNFTLKIRSTKLEDSAMYFCASRTGGYGYTFGSGTRLTVV.

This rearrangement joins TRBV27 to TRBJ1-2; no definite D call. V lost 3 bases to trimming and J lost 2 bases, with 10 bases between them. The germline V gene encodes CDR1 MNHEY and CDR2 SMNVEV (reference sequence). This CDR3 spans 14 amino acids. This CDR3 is CASSFGPDNYGYTF. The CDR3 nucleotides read TGTGCCAGCAGTTTTGGACCAGACAACTATGGCTACACCTTC.

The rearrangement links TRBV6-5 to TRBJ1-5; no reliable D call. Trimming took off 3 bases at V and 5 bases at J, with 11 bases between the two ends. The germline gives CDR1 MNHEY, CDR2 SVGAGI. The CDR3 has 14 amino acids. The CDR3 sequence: CASSYSAGYQPQHF. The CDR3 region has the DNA TGTGCCAGCAGTTATTCAGCAGGCTATCAGCCCCAGCATTTT.

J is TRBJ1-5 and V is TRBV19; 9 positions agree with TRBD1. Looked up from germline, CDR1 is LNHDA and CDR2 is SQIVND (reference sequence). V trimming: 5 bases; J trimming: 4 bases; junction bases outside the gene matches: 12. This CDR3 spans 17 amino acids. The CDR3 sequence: CASSLTGGWTLNQPQHF. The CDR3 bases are TGTGCCAGTAGTTTGACAGGGGGTTGGACCCTTAATCAGCCCCAGCATTTT.

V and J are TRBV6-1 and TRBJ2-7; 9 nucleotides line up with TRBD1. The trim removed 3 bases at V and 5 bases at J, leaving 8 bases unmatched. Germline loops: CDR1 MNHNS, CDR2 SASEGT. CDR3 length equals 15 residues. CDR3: CASSDTGTGSHEQYF. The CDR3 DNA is TGTGCCAGCAGTGACACCGGGACAGGGTCCCACGAGCAGTACTTC.

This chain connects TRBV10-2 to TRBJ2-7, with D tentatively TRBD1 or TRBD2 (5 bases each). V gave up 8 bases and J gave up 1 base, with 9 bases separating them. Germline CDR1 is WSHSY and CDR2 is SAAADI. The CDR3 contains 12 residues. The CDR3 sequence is CASWGRSYEQYF. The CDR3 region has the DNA TGCGCCAGCTGGGGGAGATCCTACGAGCAGTACTTC.

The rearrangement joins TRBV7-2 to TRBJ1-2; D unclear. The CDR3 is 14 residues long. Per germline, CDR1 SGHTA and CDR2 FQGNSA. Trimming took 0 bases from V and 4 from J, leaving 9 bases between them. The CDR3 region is CASSLALTFYGYTF. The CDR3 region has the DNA TGTGCCAGCAGCTTAGCGCTCACCTTCTATGGCTACACCTTC.

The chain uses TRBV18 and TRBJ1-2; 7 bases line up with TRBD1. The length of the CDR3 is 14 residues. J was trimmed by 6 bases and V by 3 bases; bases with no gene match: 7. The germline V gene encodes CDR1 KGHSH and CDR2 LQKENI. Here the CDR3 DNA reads TGTGCCAGCTCACCTGAATCAGGGGGAGATGGCTACACCTTC. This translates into CASSPESGGDGYTF. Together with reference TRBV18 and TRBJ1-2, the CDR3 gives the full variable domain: NAGVMQNPRHLVRRRGQEARLRCSPMKGHSHVYWYRQLPEEGLKFMVYLQKENIIDESGMPKERFSAEFPKEGPSILRIQQVVRGDSAAYFCASSPESGGDGYTFGSGTRLTVV.

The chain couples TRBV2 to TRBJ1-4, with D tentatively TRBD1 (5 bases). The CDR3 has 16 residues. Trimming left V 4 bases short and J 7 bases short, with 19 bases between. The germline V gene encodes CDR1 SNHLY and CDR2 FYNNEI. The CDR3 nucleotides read TGTGCCAGCAGTGGCTTCGGGGCGGGTGTGAGTGAAAAACTGTTTTTT. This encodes CASSGFGAGVSEKLFF. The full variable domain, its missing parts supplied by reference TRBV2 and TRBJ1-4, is EPEVTQTPSHQVTQMGQEVILRCVPISNHLYFYWYRQILGQKVEFLVSFYNNEISEKSEIFDDQFSVERPDGSNFTLKIRSTKLEDSAMYFCASSGFGAGVSEKLFFGSGTQLSVL.

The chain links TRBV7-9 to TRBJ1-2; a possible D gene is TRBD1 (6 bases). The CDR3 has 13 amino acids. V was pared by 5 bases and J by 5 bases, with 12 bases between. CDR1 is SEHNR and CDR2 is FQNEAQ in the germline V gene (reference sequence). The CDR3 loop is CASSDSTGYGYTF. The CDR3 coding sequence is TGTGCCAGCAGCGATAGTACAGGGTATGGCTACACCTTC.

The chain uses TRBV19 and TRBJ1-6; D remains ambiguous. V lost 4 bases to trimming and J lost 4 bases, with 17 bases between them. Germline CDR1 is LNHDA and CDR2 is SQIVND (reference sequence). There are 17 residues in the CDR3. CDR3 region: CASSTRRIRTYNSPLHF. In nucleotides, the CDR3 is TGTGCCAGTAGTACCAGACGGATCCGAACTTATAATTCACCCCTCCACTTT.